Below are 8 T cell receptor beta chains sequenced from a single sample in a study of T cells in Graves' hyperthyroidism and ophthalmopathy. It was RNA transcripts that yielded the amplified TCR beta CDR3 regions. TCR CDR3 underwent first-round RT-PCR with the HTBI primer set. TCRdb reprocessed the multiplex PCR reads via MiXCR and lists one record per CDR3 protein. The sample consists of around 290,000 distinct CDR3 sequences, about 13% of them appearing once. Sequencing input: blood. These receptors originate from a woman aged 40-49 years with Graves' hyperthyroidism.

There are many counts of this clonotype. The V and J genes are TRBV5-1 and TRBJ2-7, with a tentative D call TRBD1 (6 bases). CDR1 SGHRS and CDR2 YFSETQ come from the germline V gene. V lost 0 bases and J 6 bases, leaving 10 bases between the germline ends. This CDR3 region has 13 residues. The CDR3 DNA reads TGCGCCAGCAGCTTGGACAGGGTATTCGAGCAGTACTTC. It yields the protein CASSLDRVFEQYF.

In this sample, this clonotype turned up many times. The J gene is TRBJ1-2, the V gene TRBV28, with 7 nucleotides matching TRBD1. V lost 0 bases to trimming and J lost 5 bases; unmatched junction nucleotides: 6. CDR1 and CDR2 from the germline V gene are MDHEN and SYDVKM. CDR3 size: 15 residues. The CDR3 here is CASSLWGQYSYGYTF. The DNA of the CDR3 is TGTGCCAGCAGTTTATGGGGACAGTACTCTTATGGCTACACCTTC.

The chain has TRBV30 and TRBJ2-1, with D perhaps TRBD2 (5 bases). The CDR3 length is 15 residues. Germline CDR1 and CDR2: GTSNPN and SVGIG (reference sequence). Trimming took 3 bases from V and 1 from J, leaving 13 bases between them. The DNA for the CDR3 is TGTGCCTGGAGCCGCCCCCGGGGATCCTACAATGAGCAGTTCTTC. It encodes CAWSRPRGSYNEQFF. Drawing the rest from reference TRBV30 and TRBJ2-1, the complete variable domain is SQTIHQWPATLVQPVGSPLSLECTVEGTSNPNLYWYRQAAGRGLQLLFYSVGIGQISSEVPQNLSASRPQDRQFILSSKKLLLSDSGFYLCAWSRPRGSYNEQFFGPGTRLTVL.

This clonotype appeared many times. The J gene is TRBJ1-2, the V gene TRBV18, with 9 bases aligning to TRBD1. The CDR3 length is 16 residues. From germline, CDR1 is KGHSH and CDR2 LQKENI. Trimming removed 3 bases from V and 4 bases from J; junction bases left unmatched: 9. The CDR3 sequence is CASSPYRGHSTYGYTF. The CDR3 bases are TGTGCCAGCTCACCGTACAGGGGGCACTCGACCTATGGCTACACCTTC.

Ten or more counts support this clonotype. The genes are TRBV2 and TRBJ2-6; D may be TRBD2 (6 bases). Trimming left V 4 bases short and J 2 bases short, with 9 bases between. This CDR3 has 15 residues. Germline assignment: CDR1 SNHLY and CDR2 FYNNEI. The CDR3: CASSGRVPGANVLTF. The CDR3 coding sequence is TGTGCCAGCAGTGGGAGGGTGCCTGGGGCCAACGTCCTGACTTTC.

This clonotype was detected ten times or more. The rearrangement joins TRBV11-2 to TRBJ2-1; 11 bases are a match to TRBD2. CDR1 is SGHAT and CDR2 is FQNNGV in the germline V gene. The length of the CDR3 is 15 residues. V trimming: 3 bases; J trimming: 4 bases; junction bases outside the gene matches: 2. In DNA, the CDR3 is TGTGCCAGCAGCTTTGGGACTAGCGGATACAATGAGCAGTTCTTC. Encoded protein: CASSFGTSGYNEQFF.

V gene TRBV18 combines with J gene TRBJ2-7, with D hard to call. This CDR3 spans 13 amino acids. Germline CDR1 reads KGHSH; CDR2 reads LQKENI. Trimming removed 8 bases from V and 2 bases from J, with 13 bases in between. In nucleotides, the CDR3 is TGTGCCAGCAGCCGAGTGCTTACCTACGAGCAGTACTTC. Its translation: CASSRVLTYEQYF. The variable domain in full, completed from reference TRBV18 and TRBJ2-7, reads NAGVMQNPRHLVRRRGQEARLRCSPMKGHSHVYWYRQLPEEGLKFMVYLQKENIIDESGMPKERFSAEFPKEGPSILRIQQVVRGDSAAYFCASSRVLTYEQYFGPGTRLTVT.

The chain couples TRBV19 to TRBJ1-2, with no clear D. V lost 3 bases, J lost 0 bases, and 17 bases lay in between. There are 17 residues in the CDR3. Germline V lookup: CDR1 LNHDA, CDR2 SQIVND (reference sequence). The CDR3 DNA reads as TGTGCCAGTAGTATCTATCGCTCAGGAGACGCTAACTATGGCTACACCTTC. Its translation is CASSIYRSGDANYGYTF.